This T cell receptor beta chain was recorded in a study of CD8 T cells in ankylosing spondylitis. Study-wide results and limits: A CD8+ phenotype characterized the disease-linked clones, which were relatively rare in peripheral blood. Under 10 highly homologous variants formed a TCR beta motif that appeared characteristic of ankylosing spondylitis blood.

Quantitative 5'-RACE with molecular barcodes was used to make the TCR beta libraries. In TCRdb, the 5' RACE reads were re-called with MiXCR into one record per CDR3 protein. The data show 200,000 to 250,000 distinct CDR3 sequences, 7.3% seen once. The CDR3 runs to 14 residues. The germline V gene has CDR1 MDHEN and CDR2 SYDVKM. V was pared by 7 bases and J by 1 base, with 11 bases between. At least ten counts were recorded for this clonotype. Its antigen is undetermined. The chain has TRBV28 and TRBJ2-1, with a possible D match to TRBD2 (6 bases). Source material: blood, either unsorted or a sorted T cell fraction (not recorded which). The receptor's source is a male donor with ankylosing spondylitis. CDR3 in amino acids: CASTGGVSYNEQFF. CDR3 DNA sequence: TGTGCCAGCACCGGAGGGGTGTCCTACAATGAGCAGTTCTTC.